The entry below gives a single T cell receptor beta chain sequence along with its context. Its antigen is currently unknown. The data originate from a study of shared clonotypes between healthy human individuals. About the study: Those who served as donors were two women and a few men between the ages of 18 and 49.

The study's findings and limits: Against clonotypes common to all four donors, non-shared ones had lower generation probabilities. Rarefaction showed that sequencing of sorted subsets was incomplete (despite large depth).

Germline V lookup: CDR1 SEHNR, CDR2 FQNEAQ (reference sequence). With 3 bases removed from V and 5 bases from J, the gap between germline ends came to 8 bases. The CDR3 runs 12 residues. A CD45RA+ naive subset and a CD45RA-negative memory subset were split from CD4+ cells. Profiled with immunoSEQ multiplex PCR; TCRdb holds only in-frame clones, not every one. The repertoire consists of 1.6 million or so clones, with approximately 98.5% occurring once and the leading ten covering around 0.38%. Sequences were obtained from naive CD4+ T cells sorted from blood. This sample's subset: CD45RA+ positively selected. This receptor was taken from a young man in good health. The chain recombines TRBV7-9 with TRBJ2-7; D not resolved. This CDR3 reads CASSLFPHEQYF. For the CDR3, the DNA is TGTGCCAGCAGCTTGTTTCCCCACGAGCAGTACTTC.